A selection of T cell receptor beta chains follows, all from one sample in a study of shared clonotypes between healthy human individuals. Clones were sequenced by immunoSEQ multiplex PCR, and TCRdb holds only the in-frame ones, with some missing. The sample records just over 2,000,000 clones, 85% to 95% being singletons. Sequencing used naive CD4+ T cells sorted from blood. These receptors were collected from a man aged 18 to 35 in good health. The CDR3 runs from the conserved cysteine through the conserved F or W.

J: TRBJ1-6
V: TRBV5-1
CDR3: CASSLGGSSYNSPLHF

J: TRBJ1-1
V: TRBV29-1
CDR3: CSVDDWATGGITEAFF

J: TRBJ2-7
V: TRBV9
CDR3: CASSFHPGTGSSGDEQYF

J: TRBJ2-1
V: TRBV13
CDR3: CASSLRRLAGGPGYNEQFF

J: TRBJ2-7
V: TRBV28
CDR3: CASSLGGYEQYF

J: TRBJ2-3
V: TRBV5-1
CDR3: CASSLTGTDTQYF

J: TRBJ2-7
V: TRBV10-3
CDR3: CAISESGSGTGSPYF

J: TRBJ2-7
V: TRBV11-2
CDR3: CASSLEGGPSYEQYF

J: TRBJ2-5
V: TRBV9
CDR3: CASSVGLEGTQETQYF

J: TRBJ1-2
V: TRBV29-1
CDR3: CSVDYGYTF

J: TRBJ1-5
V: TRBV19
CDR3: CASSKGATGGYQPQHF

J: TRBJ2-1
V: TRBV15
CDR3: CATSRDSVVLPPHEQFF

J: TRBJ2-5
V: TRBV6-5
CDR3: CASRQGGRETQYF

J: TRBJ2-6
V: TRBV19
CDR3: CASSIGGSIGANVLTF

J: TRBJ1-2
V: TRBV6-5
CDR3: CASSYKGTGGYYGYTF

J: TRBJ1-2
V: TRBV12-5
CDR3: CASATGHYGYTF

J: TRBJ2-1
V: TRBV29-1
CDR3: CSVLGEGLNEQFF

J: TRBJ2-2
V: TRBV10-1
CDR3: CASRVAGGPGELFF

J: TRBJ1-4
V: TRBV15
CDR3: CATSRESWSTNEKLFF

J: TRBJ1-2
V: TRBV28
CDR3: CASSPYRVYGYTF

J: TRBJ1-6
V: TRBV10-2
CDR3: CASSEGGGYSPLHF

J: TRBJ1-2
V: TRBV6-1
CDR3: CASSETGPYGYTF

J: TRBJ1-6
V: TRBV28
CDR3: CASSGRNVNSPLHF

J: TRBJ1-5
V: TRBV6-1
CDR3: CASTEAGIYQPQHF

J: TRBJ1-1
V: TRBV5-4
CDR3: CASSLDTNTEAFF

J: TRBJ1-6
V: TRBV18
CDR3: CASSLTEFNSPLHF

J: TRBJ2-1
V: TRBV19
CDR3: CASSIDRGEQFF

J: TRBJ1-2
V: TRBV6-1
CDR3: CASSPFNGYTF

J: TRBJ1-1
V: TRBV6-4
CDR3: CASSLGGKNTEAFF

J: TRBJ1-3
V: TRBV5-4
CDR3: CASSPGQAGNTIYF

J: TRBJ2-1
V: TRBV6-5
CDR3: CASRRSPYNEQFF

J: TRBJ1-1
V: TRBV28
CDR3: CASEQGNTEAFF

J: TRBJ1-3
V: TRBV30
CDR3: CAWSTGFGTGNTIYF

J: TRBJ1-6
V: TRBV5-1
CDR3: CASSPRQGDNSPLHF

J: TRBJ2-5
V: TRBV5-5
CDR3: CASNSVQETQYF

J: TRBJ1-2
V: TRBV7-2
CDR3: CASSFRNYGYTF

J: TRBJ2-7
V: TRBV7-3
CDR3: CASSSGTSYEQYF

J: TRBJ1-6
V: TRBV11-2
CDR3: CASSLGRGSSYNSPLHF

J: TRBJ2-1
V: TRBV6-5
CDR3: CASSLQWAGGNEQFF

J: TRBJ2-7
V: TRBV10-3
CDR3: CAIREGGSSYEQYF

J: TRBJ2-2
V: TRBV25-1
CDR3: CASMQGGPTGELFF